Each of the 11 T cell receptor beta chains below was sequenced from the same sample in a study of OX40 agonist ivuxolimab in advanced cancers. Sequencing used immunoSEQ multiplex PCR; TCRdb keeps in-frame clones, though not all of them. The data show around 72,000 clones, with 82% seen just once and 0.4% to 0.45% held by the top ten. This material consisted of CD4+ or CD8+ T cells sorted from blood, taken in a trial of the OX40 agonist ivuxolimab. The receptors come from an adult with an advanced solid tumor such as melanoma, head and neck, liver or kidney cancer.

The chain has TRBV2 and TRBJ1-2, with a tentative D call TRBD1 (5 bases). The CDR3 runs to 16 residues. Germline V CDR1 and CDR2: SNHLY, FYNNEI. V lost 0 bases and J lost 4, with 15 bases in between. Here the CDR3 reads CASSEALQGRSYGYTF. Written as DNA, the CDR3 is TGTGCCAGCAGTGAAGCGCTCCAGGGTCGGAGCTATGGCTACACCTTC.

J is TRBJ1-1 and V is TRBV7-9; D remains unclear. CDR1 and CDR2 from the germline V gene are SEHNR and FQNEAQ (reference sequence). This CDR3 comprises 16 residues. Trimming cost V 2 bases and J 2 bases, with 15 bases left between them. Written as DNA, the CDR3 is TGTGCCAGCAGCTTAAATTTTGCCAGGAAAAACACTGAAGCTTTCTTT. It encodes CASSLNFARKNTEAFF.

With respect to this clone: Other DNA sequences of this sample code for an identical CDR3. V usage is TRBV7-2 and J usage is TRBJ1-2; no definite D call. The germline V gene encodes CDR1 SGHTA and CDR2 FQGNSA. The CDR3 contains 12 residues. Trimming cost V 1 base and J 2 bases, with 2 bases left between them. CDR3 in amino acids: CASSLVNYGYTF. The CDR3 nucleotides are TGTGCCAGCAGCTTAGTAAACTATGGCTACACCTTC.

The chain uses TRBV15 and TRBJ1-2; D unresolved. There are 12 residues in the CDR3. Germline V CDR1 and CDR2: LNHNV, YYDKDF (reference sequence). V lost 4 bases and J 3 bases, leaving 6 bases between the germline ends. CDR3: CATSIEDYGYTF. In nucleotides, the CDR3 is TGTGCCACCAGCATTGAAGACTATGGCTACACCTTC.

The chain couples TRBV5-8 to TRBJ2-5, with D possibly being TRBD2 (7 bases). The V gene's germline CDR1 is SGHTS and CDR2 YDEGEE. The length of the CDR3 is 15 residues. Trimming removed 3 bases from V and 1 base from J, with 13 bases in between. The CDR3 is CASSWWGGRQETQYF. The CDR3 DNA is TGTGCCAGCAGCTGGTGGGGGGGCCGCCAAGAGACCCAGTACTTC.

This clone was seen once. The V and J genes are TRBV28 and TRBJ2-3; 9 bases are a match to TRBD1. Germline lookup yields CDR1 MDHEN and CDR2 SYDVKM. There are 16 residues in the CDR3. The ends lost 6 bases at V and 4 bases at J; junction bases unmatched: 11. As DNA, the CDR3 is TGTGCCAGCAGCATCTCGGGACAGGGAAAGGCAGATACGCAGTATTTT. As protein: CASSISGQGKADTQYF.

This rearrangement joins TRBV5-1 to TRBJ2-2; 9 nucleotides agree with TRBD1. Unmatched junction bases numbered 5, after V lost 4 bases and J lost 1 base. This CDR3 comprises 16 residues. Germline values: CDR1 SGHRS, CDR2 YFSETQ. In nucleotides, the CDR3 is TGCGCCAGCAGCCTAAGGACAGGGGAGAACACCGGGGAGCTGTTTTTT. Protein: CASSLRTGENTGELFF.

The DNA for the CDR3 is TGTGCCAGTAGTATAGCCGGGCAGCCCCAGCATTTT. Protein product: CASSIAGQPQHF. The chain combines TRBV19 with TRBJ1-5; no definite D call. CDR1 and CDR2 (germline): LNHDA, SQIVND (reference sequence). V lost 1 base, J lost 7 bases, and 5 bases lay in between. The CDR3 loop spans 12 amino acids.

The chain uses TRBV27 and TRBJ1-1, with 10 bases that match TRBD1. Germline trimming cut 6 bases from V and 5 bases from J; bases unmatched to any gene: 6. The CDR3 has 14 amino acids. CDR1 and CDR2 (germline): MNHEY, SMNVEV (reference sequence). Here the CDR3 DNA reads TGTGCCAGCAGGCCGACAGGGGGCAGTACTGAAGCTTTCTTT. This gives the protein CASRPTGGSTEAFF.

The CDR3 region is CASSDQGAMAGELFF. The CDR3, as DNA: TGTGCCAGCAGTGATCAGGGGGCAATGGCCGGGGAGCTGTTTTTT. The gene calls are TRBV2 and TRBJ2-2, with 8 bases lining up with TRBD1. The CDR3 totals 15 residues. Germline values: CDR1 SNHLY, CDR2 FYNNEI. V was pared by 3 bases and J by 6 bases, with 6 bases of the junction left unmatched.

This chain uses TRBV2 with TRBJ1-5, with D unresolved. Germline V gene data show CDR1 as SNHLY and CDR2 as FYNNEI. The V end was cut by 9 bases, the J end by 1 base, with 13 bases between. The CDR3 is made up of 14 amino acids. This CDR3 is CASERELSNQPQHF. CDR3 in DNA: TGTGCCAGTGAAAGGGAGTTAAGCAATCAGCCCCAGCATTTT.